The 29 T cell receptor beta chains presented below share a single source sample, sequenced in a study of CD4+ T cells in melanoma. Here immunoSEQ multiplex PCR was the method, and the copy in TCRdb shows in-frame clones only, minus some. The sample records roughly 54,000 clones, 85% to 90% being singletons. Sequenced input: peripheral blood. These receptors all stem from a human donor with melanoma.

This clone was detected once. The rearrangement links TRBV18 to TRBJ2-2; D unresolved. Trimming left V 4 bases short and J 6 bases short, with 6 bases between. The CDR3 runs 12 residues. Germline V gene data show CDR1 as KGHSH and CDR2 as LQKENI. The chain's CDR3 is CASSLLPGELFF. CDR3 sequence (DNA): TGTGCCAGCTCACTACTACCCGGGGAGCTGTTTTTT.

This rearrangement joins TRBV30 to TRBJ2-3, with D hard to call. Between the trimmed V and J ends, which lost 7 bases and 7 bases, there was a span of 18 bases. Germline V CDR1 and CDR2: GTSNPN, SVGIG (reference sequence). The CDR3 totals 13 residues. The CDR3 DNA follows: TGTGCCTTCTCCCGAGACCCCCCGAATACGCAGTATTTT. It translates to CAFSRDPPNTQYF. The complete variable domain, with remaining parts taken from reference TRBV30 and TRBJ2-3, reads SQTIHQWPATLVQPVGSPLSLECTVEGTSNPNLYWYRQAAGRGLQLLFYSVGIGQISSEVPQNLSASRPQDRQFILSSKKLLLSDSGFYLCAFSRDPPNTQYFGPGTRLTVL.

The CDR3 nucleotides read TGTGCCAGTAGTATCGGGCCCAGGGGAACCGGGGAGCTGTTTTTT. It encodes CASSIGPRGTGELFF. This chain links TRBV19 with TRBJ2-2; D perhaps matches TRBD1 (6 bases). The CDR3 has 15 residues. Trimming took off 3 bases at V and 5 bases at J, with 13 bases between the two ends. Germline V gives CDR1 LNHDA, CDR2 SQIVND (reference sequence).

The CDR3: CASRRGGGDSPLHF. CDR3 nucleotide sequence: TGTGCCAGCAGGCGAGGAGGAGGCGATTCACCCCTCCACTTT. The V gene is TRBV25-1, the J gene TRBJ1-6; no definite D call. Germline assignment: CDR1 MGHDK and CDR2 SYGVNS. The CDR3 has 14 amino acids. The V end lost 6 bases, the J end lost 8 bases, and 14 bases lay between the germline ends. Combining the CDR3 with reference TRBV25-1 and TRBJ1-6 gives the whole variable domain EADIYQTPRYLVIGTGKKITLECSQTMGHDKMYWYQQDPGMELHLIHYSYGVNSTEKGDLSSESTVSRIRTEHFPLTLESARPSHTSQYLCASRRGGGDSPLHFGNGTRLTVT.

The rearrangement joins TRBV5-6 to TRBJ1-6, with D uncertain. Deletions cut 4 bases from V and 10 bases from J, with 21 bases between. Germline V gene lookup returns CDR1 SGHDT and CDR2 YYEEEE. This CDR3 contains 16 residues. The CDR3 spells CASSLNPGSPSSPLHF. The CDR3 nucleotides read TGTGCCAGCAGCCTGAACCCAGGTTCCCCTTCATCACCCCTCCACTTT.

This clone was counted once. This sequence joins TRBV5-6 and TRBJ2-7, with 11 bases fitting TRBD2. The CDR3 is 17 residues long. Trimming at V came to 0 bases and at J to 0 bases, leaving 5 bases not matched to a gene. Germline values: CDR1 SGHDT, CDR2 YYEEEE. The DNA for the CDR3 is TGTGCCAGCAGCTTGGGACTAGCGGGGACTATCTCCTACGAGCAGTACTTC. It specifies CASSLGLAGTISYEQYF.

The count of this clone is one. The genes are TRBV9 and TRBJ1-4; D unresolved. CDR3 length: 17 amino acids. V lost 0 bases to trimming and J lost 2 bases, with 14 bases between them. CDR1 is SGDLS, CDR2 YYNGEE, per germline. The DNA for the CDR3 is TGTGCCAGCAGCGTAGGGGTCTGGGATTGGACTAATGAAAAACTGTTTTTT. As protein: CASSVGVWDWTNEKLFF.

The CDR3 DNA sequence: TGTGCCAGCTCACGGGCCACGGCGGACATTCAGTACTTC. Translated: CASSRATADIQYF. The gene calls are TRBV18 and TRBJ2-4; D gene unclear. The CDR3 is made up of 13 amino acids. CDR1 KGHSH and CDR2 LQKENI come from the germline V gene. Trimming cost V 4 bases and J 8 bases, with 12 bases left between them.

The V gene is TRBV5-6, the J gene TRBJ2-5, with D maybe TRBD1 (6 bases). The ends were cut back, 3 bases at V and 7 bases at J, with 22 bases in the middle. The germline CDR1 and CDR2 sequences are SGHDT and YYEEEE. The CDR3 length is 16 residues. The CDR3 loop is CASSSSGDRPWATQYF. As DNA, the CDR3 is TGTGCCAGCAGCTCCTCAGGGGATCGCCCCTGGGCGACCCAGTACTTC.

This chain links TRBV29-1 with TRBJ1-5; D is perhaps TRBD1 (6 bases). CDR3 length: 13 amino acids. The V end was cut by 4 bases, the J end by 5 bases, with 12 bases between. Germline V gene lookup returns CDR1 SQVTM and CDR2 ANQGSEA. The CDR3 loop reads CSVGGRGDQPQHF. The CDR3 DNA reads TGCAGCGTTGGAGGTAGGGGGGATCAGCCCCAGCATTTT.

CDR3: CASSELPQGSTNEKLFF. CDR3 sequence (DNA): TGTGCCAGCAGTGAGTTACCTCAGGGTTCAACTAATGAAAAACTGTTTTTT. V and J are TRBV2 and TRBJ1-4; a weak D match, TRBD1 (5 bases). This CDR3 contains 17 residues. CDR1 and CDR2 from the germline V gene are SNHLY and FYNNEI. Trimming left V 3 bases short and J 0 bases short, with 14 bases between.

This chain's CDR3 is CASGAGTYEQYF. The CDR3 DNA sequence: TGTGCCAGCGGAGCCGGGACCTACGAGCAGTACTTC. V and J are TRBV2 and TRBJ2-7; maybe TRBD2 (5 bases). Germline V gives CDR1 SNHLY, CDR2 FYNNEI. This CDR3 has 12 residues. Trimming cost V 8 bases and J 2 bases, with 10 bases left between them.

V and J are TRBV28 and TRBJ1-2; D uncertain. The germline gives CDR1 MDHEN, CDR2 SYDVKM. The CDR3 has 14 residues. V gave up 3 bases and J gave up 3 bases, with 11 bases separating them. The CDR3 DNA sequence: TGTGCCAGCAGTTTTATAGGGCCTTACTATGGCTACACCTTC. The encoded protein is CASSFIGPYYGYTF.

The rearrangement links TRBV14 to TRBJ2-7; no firm D call. This CDR3 is built from 14 residues. Per germline, CDR1 SGHDN and CDR2 FVKESK. V was trimmed by 4 bases and J by 2 bases, leaving 12 bases between them. The CDR3 sequence: CASSRPRHPYEQYF. Here the CDR3 DNA reads TGTGCCAGCAGCCGGCCAAGGCATCCCTACGAGCAGTACTTC.

The chain employs TRBV4-3 and TRBJ2-5, with D hard to call. CDR1 LGHNA and CDR2 YSLEER come from the germline V gene. The V gene lost 0 bases and the J gene lost 3 bases, with 8 bases spanning the gap. The CDR3 sequence is 14 residues long. CDR3 nucleotide sequence: TGCGCCAGCAGCCAAGATCCCAGAAAAGAGACCCAGTACTTC. Its translation: CASSQDPRKETQYF.

CDR3 nucleotide sequence: TGTGCCAGCAGTTTTTATGGTGAGCAGTTCTTC. Translated, it gives CASSFYGEQFF. The rearrangement joins TRBV27 to TRBJ2-1; D not resolved. CDR3 size: 11 residues. The V end was cut by 3 bases, the J end by 9 bases, with 6 bases between. The germline V gene encodes CDR1 MNHEY and CDR2 SMNVEV (reference sequence).

This clone was detected once. The rearrangement uses TRBV7-9 and TRBJ1-1; TRBD1 is a possible D gene (5 bases). The V end lost 3 bases, the J end lost 7 bases, and 15 bases lay between the germline ends. The CDR3 loop spans 14 amino acids. Looked up from germline, CDR1 is SEHNR and CDR2 is FQNEAQ (reference sequence). The CDR3: CASSFWKGHYEAFF. CDR3 bases: TGTGCCAGCAGCTTCTGGAAGGGGCACTATGAAGCTTTCTTT.

V usage is TRBV7-9 and J usage is TRBJ1-1; D is undetermined. Germline V CDR1 and CDR2: SEHNR, FQNEAQ (reference sequence). V was shortened by 1 base and J by 0 bases, with 3 bases between the two germline ends. The CDR3 is 13 amino acids. In nucleotides, the CDR3 is TGTGCCAGCAGCTTAGACGTGAACACTGAAGCTTTCTTT. Protein sequence: CASSLDVNTEAFF.

The chain carries TRBV4-1 and TRBJ1-2; D might be TRBD1 (6 bases). The germline CDR1 and CDR2 sequences are MGHRA and YSYEKL. The CDR3 loop spans 17 amino acids. V was cut by 0 bases and J by 7 bases, with 21 bases left in between. The chain's CDR3 is CASSQDLGVGGAGGYTF. The DNA of the CDR3 is TGCGCCAGCAGCCAAGATCTTGGCGTCGGGGGGGCAGGTGGCTACACCTTC.

This clone was recorded only once. Relative to the germline gene, one junction end is altered; a read error may explain this. V usage is TRBV11-2 and J usage is TRBJ2-4, with a weak D call TRBD2 (6 bases). The CDR3 sequence is 13 residues long. CDR1 and CDR2 from the germline V gene are SGHAT and FQNNGV. DNA of the CDR3: TGTGCCAGCAGCTCCTCTTTGGGGGGACGATGTTCGTTC. It yields the protein CASSSSLGGRCSF.

The V and J genes are TRBV7-9 and TRBJ1-1; TRBD1 agrees at 10 bases. Germline CDR1 is SEHNR and CDR2 is FQNEAQ (reference sequence). The CDR3 consists of 16 residues. The J segment lost 1 base and the V segment lost 4 bases, leaving 6 bases of the junction unmatched. In nucleotides, the CDR3 is TGTGCCAGCAGCTCCCGGGACAGGGGATGGAACACTGAAGCTTTCTTT. It yields the protein CASSSRDRGWNTEAFF.

The chain couples TRBV14 to TRBJ1-2; 12 bases agree with TRBD1. The CDR3 is 16 amino acids. Germline lookup yields CDR1 SGHDN and CDR2 FVKESK. V lost 1 base to trimming and J lost 5 bases; unmatched junction nucleotides: 5. CDR3 sequence reads: CASSQGGQGARYGYTF. The CDR3 coding sequence is TGTGCCAGCAGCCAAGGGGGACAGGGGGCCAGGTATGGCTACACCTTC.

The rearrangement joins TRBV14 to TRBJ2-1; TRBD1 matches 12 bases. Trimming removed 4 bases from V and 3 bases from J; junction bases left unmatched: 4. Germline loops: CDR1 SGHDN, CDR2 FVKESK. The CDR3 has 16 amino acids. CDR3 protein: CASSPGTGGYYNEQFF. The CDR3 nucleotides read TGTGCCAGCAGCCCGGGGACAGGGGGCTACTACAATGAGCAGTTCTTC.

A single count supports this clone. V usage is TRBV30 and J usage is TRBJ1-5; 7 bases are shared with TRBD1. V lost 1 base, J lost 5 bases, and 5 bases stayed unmatched. Germline V CDR1 and CDR2: GTSNPN, SVGIG (reference sequence). The CDR3 runs 14 residues. CDR3 loop: CAWSGQGVYQPQHF. Here the CDR3 DNA reads TGTGCCTGGAGTGGACAGGGCGTCTATCAGCCCCAGCATTTT.

The rearrangement uses TRBV5-1 and TRBJ1-4; 12 bases are a match to TRBD1. V lost 0 bases and J lost 10; bases outside the gene matches: 4. The CDR3 totals 15 residues. Germline CDR1 is SGHRS and CDR2 is YFSETQ. DNA of the CDR3: TGCGCCAGCAGCTTGGACGGGACAGGGGGCAGAAAACTGTTTTTT. It is translated as CASSLDGTGGRKLFF.

This sequence joins TRBV5-6 and TRBJ1-2; TRBD1 agrees at 7 bases. V lost 4 bases, J lost 0 bases, and 3 bases stayed unmatched. The CDR3 contains 14 residues. Germline CDR1 reads SGHDT; CDR2 reads YYEEEE. CDR3 residues: CASSMGQTNYGYTF. The DNA of the CDR3 is TGTGCCAGCAGCATGGGACAGACTAACTATGGCTACACCTTC.

The chain uses TRBV6-5 and TRBJ1-2, with 7 bases aligning to TRBD1. Germline V gene lookup returns CDR1 MNHEY and CDR2 SVGAGI. There are 15 residues in the CDR3. V lost 3 bases, J lost 6 bases, and 10 bases stayed unmatched. CDR3 protein: CASSYGSAGGDGYTF. CDR3 bases: TGTGCCAGCAGTTATGGGTCGGCAGGGGGGGATGGCTACACCTTC.

This clone was recorded once. This rearrangement joins TRBV28 to TRBJ1-1; no firm D call. Germline loops: CDR1 MDHEN, CDR2 SYDVKM. The V end lost 3 bases, the J end lost 6 bases, and 8 bases lay between the germline ends. The CDR3 contains 12 residues. In nucleotides, the CDR3 is TGTGCCAGCAGTTTGCAGGACGCTGAAGCTTTCTTT. Encoded protein: CASSLQDAEAFF.

V gene TRBV19 combines with J gene TRBJ1-2; weak D call: TRBD1 (5 bases). The CDR3 extends over 13 amino acids. With 9 bases removed from V and 4 bases from J, the gap between germline ends came to 15 bases. Germline V gene sequence: CDR1 LNHDA, CDR2 SQIVND (reference sequence). The CDR3 spells CASQDAQGYGYTF. CDR3 DNA: TGTGCCAGCCAGGACGCCCAGGGCTATGGCTACACCTTC.